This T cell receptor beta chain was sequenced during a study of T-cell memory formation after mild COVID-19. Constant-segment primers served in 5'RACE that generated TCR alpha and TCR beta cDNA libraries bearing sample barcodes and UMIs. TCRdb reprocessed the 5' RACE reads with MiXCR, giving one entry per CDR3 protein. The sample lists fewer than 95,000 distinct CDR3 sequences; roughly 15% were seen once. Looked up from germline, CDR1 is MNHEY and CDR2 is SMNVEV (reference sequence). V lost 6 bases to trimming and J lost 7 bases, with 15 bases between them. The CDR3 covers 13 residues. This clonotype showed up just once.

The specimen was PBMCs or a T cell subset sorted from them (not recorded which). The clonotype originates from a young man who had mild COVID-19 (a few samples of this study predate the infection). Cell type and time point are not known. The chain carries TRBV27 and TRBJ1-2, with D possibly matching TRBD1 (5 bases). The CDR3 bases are TGTGCCAGCAGGTTGTGGGATGGGGCTGGCTACACCTTC. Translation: CASRLWDGAGYTF.